This TCR beta chain came from a study of T-cell memory formation after mild COVID-19. About the research overall: TCR clusters were mostly confined to one donor each. Study results and limitations: Pre-infection memory carried some responding clones, suggesting that cross-reactive memory joined.

5'RACE, which relied on constant-segment primers, yielded TCR alpha and TCR beta cDNA libraries carrying sample barcodes and UMIs. One entry per CDR3 protein results from TCRdb running MiXCR on the 5' RACE reads. The table lists under 400,000 distinct CDR3 sequences, roughly 21% of them singletons. This clonotype has just a few counts. The antigen is not known. V lost 7 bases, J lost 1 base, and 17 bases lay in between. The CDR3 is 16 amino acids. The J gene is TRBJ1-5, the V gene TRBV12-3 or TRBV12-4; perhaps TRBD1 as D (6 bases). This TCR came from an adult woman who had mild COVID-19 (a few samples of this study predate the infection). Cell type and time point are not known. The sample was PBMCs or a T cell subset sorted from them (not recorded which). Written as DNA, the CDR3 is TGTGCCAGCACCATGGGGGGGGGCTCGAGCAATCAGCCCCAGCATTTT. Translating gives CASTMGGGSSNQPQHF.